Listed here are 26 T cell receptor beta chains from one sample, sequenced in a study of shared clonotypes between healthy human individuals. TCRdb's copy holds only in-frame clones and misses some; the assay was immunoSEQ multiplex PCR. Of nearly 1,000,000 clones listed, approximately 76% are singletons. Sequenced sample: memory CD4+ T cells sorted from blood. Noted subset: CD45RA-negative fraction. Source of these receptors: a man aged 18 to 35 in good health.

The table lists this clone with a count of one. The rearrangement joins TRBV5-4 to TRBJ2-5; the D is unclear. Trimming stripped 1 base from V and 0 bases from J, with 7 bases between. Per germline, CDR1 SGHNT and CDR2 YYREEE (reference sequence). There are 14 residues in the CDR3. DNA of the CDR3: TGTGCCAGCAGCTTGCATCAAGACCAAGAGACCCAGTACTTC. It yields the protein CASSLHQDQETQYF.

In the case of this clone: Different DNA sequences within this sample yield the same CDR3. J is TRBJ2-7 and V is TRBV7-2; D unclear. The germline V gene has CDR1 SGHTA and CDR2 FQGNSA. The CDR3 is 13 amino acids. Between the trimmed V and J ends, which lost 0 bases and 4 bases, there was a span of 7 bases. As DNA, the CDR3 is TGTGCCAGCAGCTTAGCGCTTGGTTACGAGCAGTACTTC. Encoded protein: CASSLALGYEQYF.

The rearrangement joins TRBV2 to TRBJ2-7; no definite D call. The CDR3 spans 14 residues. The V end lost 3 bases, the J end lost 5 bases, and 14 bases lay between the germline ends. The V gene's germline CDR1 is SNHLY and CDR2 FYNNEI. The CDR3 nucleotides read TGTGCCAGCAGTGAGGACCCTCGGTATCACGAGCAGTACTTC. This encodes CASSEDPRYHEQYF. Drawing the rest from reference TRBV2 and TRBJ2-7, the complete variable domain is EPEVTQTPSHQVTQMGQEVILRCVPISNHLYFYWYRQILGQKVEFLVSFYNNEISEKSEIFDDQFSVERPDGSNFTLKIRSTKLEDSAMYFCASSEDPRYHEQYFGPGTRLTVT.

The J gene is TRBJ2-5, the V gene TRBV5-1; tentatively, D is TRBD1 (6 bases). The germline gives CDR1 SGHRS, CDR2 YFSETQ. V lost 1 base and J lost 2, with 12 bases in between. The CDR3 is 15 residues long. CDR3 amino acids: CASSLMGAVQETQYF. In DNA, the CDR3 is TGCGCCAGCAGCTTGATGGGGGCCGTACAAGAGACCCAGTACTTC.

The V and J genes are TRBV6-1 and TRBJ2-7, with TRBD1 identical over 8 bases. J was trimmed by 5 bases and V by 4 bases; bases with no gene match: 7. CDR1 is MNHNS and CDR2 is SASEGT in the germline V gene. The CDR3 has 14 amino acids. The CDR3 reads CASSARTGTDEQYF. CDR3 coding DNA: TGTGCCAGCAGTGCCAGGACAGGGACGGACGAGCAGTACTTC.

The gene calls are TRBV7-3 and TRBJ1-2, with D perhaps matching TRBD1 (5 bases). V lost 2 bases and J lost 1, with 11 bases in between. The CDR3 is made up of 15 amino acids. CDR1 and CDR2 (germline): SGHTA, FQGTGA. CDR3 DNA sequence: TGTGCCAGCAGCTTAGGGGGTACCTTTAACTATGGCTACACCTTC. Translation gives CASSLGGTFNYGYTF.

This clone was detected many times. Other DNA sequences in this sample translate to the same CDR3. The chain combines TRBV19 with TRBJ2-5; TRBD1 might be the D (6 bases). CDR3 length: 14 amino acids. V was cut by 3 bases and J by 5 bases, with 13 bases left in between. CDR1 is LNHDA and CDR2 is SQIVND in the germline V gene (reference sequence). The CDR3: CASSIQGRQETQYF. The CDR3 nucleotides read TGTGCCAGTAGTATTCAGGGGAGACAGGAGACCCAGTACTTC.

The rearrangement links TRBV2 to TRBJ2-3, with 9 bases that match TRBD2. J gave up 3 bases and V 4 bases, and 14 bases lay outside the gene matches. This CDR3 is built from 18 residues. CDR1 SNHLY and CDR2 FYNNEI come from the germline V gene. The CDR3 is CASSVAGDRAGETDTQYF. CDR3 nucleotides: TGTGCCAGCAGTGTAGCGGGAGATAGGGCTGGGGAAACAGATACGCAGTATTTT. Together with reference TRBV2 and TRBJ2-3, the CDR3 gives the full variable domain: EPEVTQTPSHQVTQMGQEVILRCVPISNHLYFYWYRQILGQKVEFLVSFYNNEISEKSEIFDDQFSVERPDGSNFTLKIRSTKLEDSAMYFCASSVAGDRAGETDTQYFGPGTRLTVL.

The J gene is TRBJ1-6, the V gene TRBV18; a weak D match, TRBD1 (5 bases). Between the trimmed V and J ends, which lost 8 bases and 10 bases, there was a span of 33 bases. The CDR3 totals 19 residues. The germline V gene has CDR1 KGHSH and CDR2 LQKENI. This CDR3 reads CASSTQTTGRETSRSPLHF. Written as DNA, the CDR3 is TGTGCCAGCAGTACGCAAACTACAGGAAGAGAGACCAGTAGGTCACCCCTCCACTTT.

This sequence joins TRBV21-1 and TRBJ2-7. TRBV21-1 is designated a pseudogene. This CDR3 has 15 amino acids. The DNA for the CDR3 is TGTGCCAGCAGCAAAGAGGGGAGACTCTCCTACGAGCAGTACTTC. It yields the protein CASSKEGRLSYEQYF.

The chain is built from TRBV9 and TRBJ2-1, with 7 bases identical to TRBD1. This CDR3 region has 14 residues. Trimming cost V 3 bases and J 12 bases; bases outside gene matches: 12. Germline V gives CDR1 SGDLS, CDR2 YYNGEE. In DNA, the CDR3 is TGTGCCAGCAGCGCGAACCCTGACAGGGTAGGGCAGTTCTTC. Translated: CASSANPDRVGQFF.

V usage is TRBV21-1 and J usage is TRBJ2-2; TRBD1, as called in the table, went unchecked against the DNA. TRBV21-1 is reported as a pseudogene. The CDR3 has 16 amino acids. CDR3 region: CASPEMGQLNTGELFF. CDR3 in DNA: TGTGCCAGCCCAGAAATGGGACAGTTGAACACCGGGGAGCTGTTTTTT.

V and J are TRBV7-4 and TRBJ2-5; the D gene is possibly TRBD2 (6 bases). CDR1 and CDR2 from the germline V gene are SGHVT and SQSDAQ. The CDR3 is 15 amino acids. Trimming took off 1 base at V and 6 bases at J, with 15 bases between the two ends. CDR3 protein: CASSLGGTLEQTQYF. The CDR3 nucleotides read TGTGCCAGCAGCTTAGGGGGGACTCTTGAGCAGACCCAGTACTTC.

The gene calls are TRBV28 and TRBJ1-4; 7 bases are a match to TRBD1. V lost 4 bases to trimming and J lost 5 bases; unmatched junction nucleotides: 7. The CDR3 consists of 15 residues. Looked up from germline, CDR1 is MDHEN and CDR2 is SYDVKM. CDR3 residues: CASSYGTASNEKLFF. CDR3 DNA: TGTGCCAGCAGTTACGGGACAGCCTCAAATGAAAAACTGTTTTTT. Based on the CDR3 plus reference TRBV28 and TRBJ1-4, the full variable domain is DVKVTQSSRYLVKRTGEKVFLECVQDMDHENMFWYRQDPGLGLRLIYFSYDVKMKEKGDIPEGYSVSREKKERFSLILESASTNQTSMYLCASSYGTASNEKLFFGSGTQLSVL.

The DNA for the CDR3 is TGTGCCAGCTCCGGGACAGGGGTAACACCCCTCCACTTT. Protein sequence: CASSGTGVTPLHF. This chain links TRBV18 with TRBJ1-6, with 10 bases matching TRBD1. Losses at the gene ends were 6 bases for V and 11 bases for J; bases not matched to a gene: 4. This CDR3 is 13 amino acids long. In germline, CDR1 is KGHSH, CDR2 LQKENI.

The chain carries TRBV6-1 and TRBJ2-4; D is possibly TRBD1 or TRBD2 (7 bases each). V was clipped by 6 bases and J by 7 bases, with 19 bases between them. Germline V lookup: CDR1 MNHNS, CDR2 SASEGT. The CDR3 covers 15 residues. The CDR3 sequence: CASRYQGGVANIQYF. The CDR3 DNA reads as TGTGCCAGCAGATATCAGGGGGGGGTCGCGAACATTCAGTACTTC.

The chain has TRBV5-4 and TRBJ1-2; 7 bases are a match to TRBD1. V was clipped by 4 bases and J by 7 bases; unmatched bases: 13. This CDR3 is 15 amino acids long. From germline, CDR1 is SGHNT and CDR2 YYREEE (reference sequence). DNA for the CDR3: TGTGCCAGCAGCGAACTCCTAAGGGGGCGGAGTGGCTACACCTTC. Protein product: CASSELLRGRSGYTF. Full variable domain (outside the CDR3, taken from reference TRBV5-4 and TRBJ1-2): ETGVTQSPTHLIKTRGQQVTLRCSSQSGHNTVSWYQQALGQGPQFIFQYYREEENGRGNFPPRFSGLQFPNYSSELNVNALELDDSALYLCASSELLRGRSGYTFGSGTRLTVV.

This clone has more than one count but fewer than ten. Other nucleotide sequences from this sample produce the same CDR3. The chain combines TRBV6-5 with TRBJ1-5; D unresolved. Between the trimmed V and J ends, which lost 8 bases and 2 bases, there was a span of 10 bases. Germline assignment: CDR1 MNHEY and CDR2 SVGAGI. The CDR3 extends over 13 amino acids. This CDR3 reads CASRPGGNQPQHF. CDR3 sequence (DNA): TGTGCCAGCCGACCGGGAGGCAATCAGCCCCAGCATTTT.

The chain recombines TRBV5-1 with TRBJ2-5, with D possibly called TRBD1 or TRBD2 (5 bases each). This CDR3 spans 13 amino acids. Trimming took 4 bases from V and 5 from J, leaving 12 bases between them. Germline V gene lookup returns CDR1 SGHRS and CDR2 YFSETQ. CDR3 sequence: CASSGRDGETQYF. CDR3 in DNA: TGCGCCAGCAGCGGACGGGACGGGGAGACCCAGTACTTC.

This clone was seen a few times. J is TRBJ2-3 and V is TRBV7-2; 8 bases align to TRBD2. V was clipped by 5 bases and J by 4 bases; unmatched bases: 5. Germline loops: CDR1 SGHTA, CDR2 FQGNSA. The CDR3 is 14 amino acids. The chain's CDR3 is CASSTGLAADTQYF. CDR3 coding DNA: TGTGCCAGCAGCACCGGACTAGCCGCAGATACGCAGTATTTT.

The chain uses TRBV5-4 and TRBJ2-5; 8 bases line up with TRBD2. The CDR3 sequence is 13 residues long. V was pared by 3 bases and J by 4 bases, with 2 bases of the junction left unmatched. Germline lookup yields CDR1 SGHNT and CDR2 YYREEE (reference sequence). The CDR3 reads CASSSGGVETQYF. The CDR3 bases are TGTGCCAGCAGCTCCGGGGGGGTAGAGACCCAGTACTTC.

This clone has just a few counts. The chain couples TRBV9 to TRBJ2-6; D call uncertain. The ends were cut back, 4 bases at V and 2 bases at J, with 7 bases in the middle. Germline assignment: CDR1 SGDLS and CDR2 YYNGEE. The CDR3 length is 14 residues. The CDR3 DNA reads as TGTGCCAGCAGCCAGTGGACTGGGGCCAACGTCCTGACTTTC. Translation: CASSQWTGANVLTF.

The genes are TRBV5-8 and TRBJ2-1, with a possible D match to TRBD2 (6 bases). CDR3 length: 16 residues. CDR1 SGHTS and CDR2 YDEGEE come from the germline V gene. V was shortened by 0 bases and J by 3 bases, with 13 bases between the two germline ends. In DNA form, the CDR3 reads TGTGCCAGCAGCTTGGGTGGCGGGGAATTCTACAATGAGCAGTTCTTC. It is translated as CASSLGGGEFYNEQFF.

The count of this clone is one. The V call is TRBV2, the J call TRBJ2-6; 10 nucleotides line up with TRBD1. Trimming took 4 bases from V and 0 from J; bases not matched to a gene: 6. The CDR3 has 18 residues. The germline CDR1 and CDR2 sequences are SNHLY and FYNNEI. The CDR3: CASSARDRGLSGANVLTF. In DNA, the CDR3 is TGTGCCAGCAGTGCCCGGGACAGGGGCCTCTCTGGGGCCAACGTCCTGACTTTC. The full variable domain, with the rest looked up from reference TRBV2 and TRBJ2-6, is EPEVTQTPSHQVTQMGQEVILRCVPISNHLYFYWYRQILGQKVEFLVSFYNNEISEKSEIFDDQFSVERPDGSNFTLKIRSTKLEDSAMYFCASSARDRGLSGANVLTFGAGSRLTVL.

The CDR3 spells CASSSRQNSNQPQHF. The CDR3 nucleotides are TGTGCCAGCAGCTCCCGACAGAATAGCAATCAGCCCCAGCATTTT. The chain employs TRBV6-6 and TRBJ1-5, with D possibly TRBD1 on 5 matching bases. CDR1 MNHNY and CDR2 SVGAGI come from the germline V gene (reference sequence). Trimming took off 6 bases at V and 0 bases at J, with 12 bases between the two ends. CDR3 length: 15 amino acids.

The chain couples TRBV18 to TRBJ1-3; D might be TRBD1 (5 bases). The CDR3 has 19 residues. Germline V gene lookup returns CDR1 KGHSH and CDR2 LQKENI. Trimming shortened V by 0 bases and J by 1 base, and 19 bases separated the two germline ends. CDR3 bases: TGTGCCAGCTCACCACCCGGCTCGGGGACGCGGGTATCTGGAAACACCATATATTTT. This sequence encodes CASSPPGSGTRVSGNTIYF.